The rows below give T cell receptor beta chains drawn from one sample of a study of Graves' ophthalmopathy and Graves' hyperthyroidism. One entry per CDR3 protein, called by TCRdb with MiXCR from the multiplex PCR reads. This sample has more than 550,000 distinct CDR3 sequences, with about 41% found just once. The sequenced material came from peripheral blood. These receptors were collected from an adult man with Graves' ophthalmopathy. The CDR3 runs from the conserved cysteine through the conserved F or W. The order of the fields is V gene, J gene, D gene, clone size, CDR3 protein, CDR3 DNA. A D gene is named only where the DNA matches it firmly. Size is stated for part of the rows, as once, few or many counts, or as a class when the clone is expanded.

TRBV2,TRBJ1-2,-,many,CASSEDDWAANYGYTF,TGTGCCAGCAGTGAAGATGATTGGGCAGCTAACTATGGCTACACCTTC
TRBV9,TRBJ2-2,TRBD2,few,CASTGTRNTGELFF,TGTGCCAGCACCGGGACTAGGAACACCGGGGAGCTGTTTTTT
TRBV12-3/TRBV12-4,TRBJ2-7,-,many,CASSLRQGEYEQYF,TGTGCCAGCAGTTTAAGGCAGGGAGAGTACGAGCAGTACTTC
TRBV25-1,TRBJ2-5,TRBD2,-,CASRGRGEGTQYF,TGTGCCAGCCGCGGACGAGGGGAGGGGACCCAGTACTTC
TRBV3-1,TRBJ1-4,-,many,CASSQGLQVPEKLFF,TGTGCCAGCAGCCAAGGGTTGCAGGTTCCTGAAAAACTGTTTTTT
TRBV12-3/TRBV12-4,TRBJ1-1,-,many,CASGPGVTEAFF,TGTGCCAGCGGACCGGGCGTAACTGAAGCTTTCTTT
TRBV10-3,TRBJ1-1,-,-,CAISDLRDGALRAEAFF,TGTGCCATCAGTGATCTCCGGGACGGCGCCCTGAGAGCTGAAGCTTTCTTT
TRBV29-1,TRBJ2-7,-,many,CSVGKGDGYEQYF,TGCAGCGTTGGAAAGGGGGACGGGTACGAGCAGTACTTC
TRBV7-6,TRBJ2-2,-,many,CASSWRSNTGELFF,TGTGCCAGCAGCTGGCGATCCAACACCGGGGAGCTGTTTTTT
TRBV7-2,TRBJ1-4,TRBD1,many,CASSPRMGTGREKLFF,TGTGCCAGCAGCCCTCGGATGGGGACAGGGAGGGAGAAACTGTTTTTT
TRBV5-1,TRBJ2-1,TRBD2,-,CASSPKALAGNYNEQFF,TGCGCCAGCAGCCCGAAGGCGCTAGCGGGAAACTACAATGAGCAGTTCTTC
TRBV25-1,TRBJ2-2,-,-,CASNGGRDTGELFF,TGTGCCAGCAATGGGGGGCGAGACACCGGGGAGCTGTTTTTT
TRBV10-3,TRBJ2-2,TRBD1,-,CASSGVRGRILGTGELFF,TGTGCCAGCAGTGGGGTGAGGGGGCGAATTCTCGGCACCGGGGAGCTGTTTTTT
TRBV29-1,TRBJ2-5,-,many,CSVVPLQGWETQYF,TGCAGCGTCGTGCCTTTGCAGGGCTGGGAGACCCAGTACTTC
TRBV5-6,TRBJ1-1,-,many,CASSVYWQSEAFF,TGTGCCAGCAGCGTGTATTGGCAGAGTGAAGCTTTCTTT
TRBV6-5,TRBJ1-4,TRBD1,-,CASRQSGQLGEKLFF,TGTGCCAGCAGACAATCGGGACAGTTAGGCGAAAAACTGTTTTTT
TRBV5-1,TRBJ1-1,-,-,CASSPHPPDAMNTEAFF,TGCGCCAGCAGTCCCCATCCGCCAGACGCCATGAACACTGAAGCTTTCTTT
TRBV9,TRBJ2-7,TRBD1,few,CASSPGTERSEQYF,TGTGCCAGCTCACCCGGGACAGAACGCTCCGAGCAGTACTTC
TRBV11-2,TRBJ2-5,-,many,CASSLSQGRETQYF,TGTGCCAGCAGCCTATCACAGGGGAGGGAGACCCAGTACTTC
TRBV12-3/TRBV12-4,TRBJ2-7,TRBD2,many,CASSPGLAGMSYEQYF,TGTGCCAGCAGCCCGGGACTAGCGGGGATGTCCTACGAGCAGTACTTC
TRBV15,TRBJ1-5,-,many,CATSAGINQPQHF,TGTGCCACCAGCGCAGGTATTAATCAGCCCCAGCATTTT
TRBV19,TRBJ1-5,-,once,CASSPQAVSNQPQHF,TGTGCCAGTAGCCCACAGGCAGTTAGCAATCAGCCCCAGCATTTT
TRBV5-8,TRBJ1-1,TRBD1,many,CASSLWTGLEAFF,TGTGCCAGCAGCTTGTGGACAGGGTTGGAAGCTTTCTTT
TRBV27,TRBJ1-3,-,few,CASSPQGNGNTIYF,TGTGCCAGCAGTCCACAGGGAAATGGAAACACCATATATTTT
TRBV29-1,TRBJ2-7,-,-,CSVVPPVIPHGQYF,TGCAGCGTTGTTCCCCCAGTCATCCCCCACGGGCAGTACTTC
TRBV9,TRBJ2-6,-,many,CASSVGGAGANVLTF,TGTGCCAGCAGTGTGGGGGGAGCCGGGGCCAACGTCCTGACTTTC
TRBV20-1,TRBJ2-7,TRBD2,many,CSARLAGAYEQYF,TGCAGTGCCCGACTAGCGGGAGCCTACGAGCAGTACTTC
TRBV15,TRBJ2-2,TRBD2,-,CATSRTKGRGGNTGELFF,TGTGCCACCAGCAGAACGAAGGGACGGGGGGGGAACACCGGGGAGCTGTTTTTT
TRBV29-1,TRBJ2-7,TRBD1,-,CSLTYRDRAYEQYF,TGCAGCTTGACCTACCGGGACAGGGCTTACGAGCAGTACTTC
TRBV4-2,TRBJ1-1,-,few,CASSQWDIQEPEAFF,TGTGCCAGCAGCCAATGGGACATTCAGGAACCTGAAGCTTTCTTT
TRBV7-9,TRBJ2-7,TRBD2,-,CASSLGTSGVYEQYF,TGTGCCAGCAGCTTAGGTACTAGCGGGGTCTACGAGCAGTACTTC
TRBV24-1,TRBJ1-5,-,-,CATSVSGKTQHF,TGTGCCACCAGTGTGTCCGGGAAGACCCAGCATTTT
TRBV15,TRBJ1-2,-,-,CATSREGLNYGYTF,TGTGCCACCAGCAGAGAGGGCCTGAACTATGGCTACACCTTC
TRBV12-3/TRBV12-4,TRBJ1-1,-,-,CASTSGGIGIEAFF,TGTGCCAGCACCTCAGGCGGCATAGGGATTGAAGCTTTCTTT
TRBV10-3,TRBJ2-6,TRBD1,-,CAIRGQLSGANVLTF,TGTGCCATCAGGGGACAGCTTTCTGGGGCCAACGTCCTGACTTTC
TRBV12-3/TRBV12-4,TRBJ1-5,-,-,CASSLGGGVSNQPQHF,TGTGCCAGCAGCCTAGGGGGGGGGGTTAGCAATCAGCCCCAGCATTTT
TRBV3-1,TRBJ1-1,-,-,CASSRMVGRNTEAFF,TGTGCCAGCAGCCGGATGGTCGGGAGGAACACTGAAGCTTTCTTT
TRBV30,TRBJ1-2,-,-,CAWSVRKGDGYTF,TGTGCCTGGAGTGTTCGAAAAGGGGATGGCTACACCTTC
TRBV20-1,TRBJ2-7,-,many,CSARAGSAHEQYF,TGCAGTGCTAGAGCGGGAAGTGCCCACGAGCAGTACTTC
TRBV7-9,TRBJ2-5,TRBD2,many,CASSLSTSGVETQYF,TGTGCCAGCAGCTTAAGTACTAGCGGGGTAGAGACCCAGTACTTC
TRBV4-3,TRBJ2-5,-,many,CASRGTEQETQYF,TGCGCCAGCCGGGGGACAGAGCAAGAGACCCAGTACTTC
TRBV7-2,TRBJ1-1,TRBD1,-,CASSFQGASAFF,TGTGCCAGCAGCTTCCAGGGGGCATCGGCTTTCTTT
TRBV7-9,TRBJ2-5,TRBD2,many,CASSFPDERGGETQYF,TGTGCCAGCAGCTTTCCCGACGAGCGGGGTGGGGAGACCCAGTACTTC
TRBV19,TRBJ2-7,-,many,CASGGWYEQYF,TGTGCCAGTGGGGGTTGGTACGAGCAGTACTTC
TRBV2,TRBJ2-7,-,-,CAGSDRTLYEQYF,TGTGCCGGCAGTGACCGGACACTTTACGAGCAGTACTTC
TRBV20-1,TRBJ2-7,TRBD2,-,CSARPSGRAWYEQYF,TGCAGTGCTAGACCAAGCGGGAGGGCCTGGTACGAGCAGTACTTC
TRBV6-5,TRBJ2-7,TRBD1,many,CASISGTGQGEQYF,TGTGCCAGCATTTCCGGGACAGGACAGGGCGAGCAGTACTTC
TRBV7-2,TRBJ2-6,-,-,CASSLGTANTGANVLTF,TGTGCCAGCAGCTTAGGGACAGCGAACACCGGGGCCAACGTCCTGACTTTC
TRBV29-1,TRBJ2-7,TRBD1,many,CSVEIGDSAEQYF,TGCAGCGTTGAAATTGGGGACAGCGCCGAGCAGTACTTC
TRBV25-1,TRBJ2-7,-,-,CASSSLTFPRGEQYF,TGTGCCAGCAGTTCCCTGACGTTCCCGAGGGGCGAGCAGTACTTC
TRBV5-4,TRBJ1-1,-,few,CASSWGGLMNTEAFF,TGTGCCAGCAGCTGGGGGGGATTGATGAACACTGAAGCTTTCTTT
TRBV7-3,TRBJ2-6,-,many,CASSLTGESDSGANVLTF,TGTGCCAGCAGCTTAACCGGGGAGTCGGACTCTGGGGCCAACGTCCTGACTTTC
TRBV19,TRBJ1-5,-,-,CASNRGVGGNQPQHF,TGTGCCAGCAATCGGGGGGTTGGGGGCAATCAGCCCCAGCATTTT
TRBV2,TRBJ1-2,TRBD1,-,CASMGQGWTF,TGTGCCAGCATGGGACAGGGGTGGACCTTC
TRBV7-9,TRBJ2-5,TRBD2,many,CASSPGLAGGQETQYF,TGTGCCAGCAGCCCGGGACTAGCGGGGGGGCAAGAGACCCAGTACTTC